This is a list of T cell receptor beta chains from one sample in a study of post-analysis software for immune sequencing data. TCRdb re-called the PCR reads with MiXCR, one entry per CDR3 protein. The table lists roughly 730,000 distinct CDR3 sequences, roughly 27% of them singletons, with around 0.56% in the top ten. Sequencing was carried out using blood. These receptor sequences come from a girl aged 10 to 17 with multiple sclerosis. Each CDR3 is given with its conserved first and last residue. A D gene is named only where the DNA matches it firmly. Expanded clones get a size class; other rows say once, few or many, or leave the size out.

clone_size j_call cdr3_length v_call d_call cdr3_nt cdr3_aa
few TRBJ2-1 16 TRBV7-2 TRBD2 TGTGCCAGCAGCTTAGGTCGGGCTAGCGGGAGTAATGAGCAGTTCTTC CASSLGRASGSNEQFF
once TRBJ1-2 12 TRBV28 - TGTGCCAGCAGTTGGACGACGGACGGCTACACCTTC CASSWTTDGYTF
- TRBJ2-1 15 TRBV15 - TGTGCCACCCGTCTGGTAGGGAGCTCCTACAATGAGCAGTTCTTC CATRLVGSSYNEQFF
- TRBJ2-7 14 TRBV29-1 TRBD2 TGCAGCGTGGGGACTAGCGGGAGGTGGGATGAGCAGTACTTC CSVGTSGRWDEQYF
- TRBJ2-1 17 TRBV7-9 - TGTGCCAGCAGCCGGAGGGACAGTCCGAGTGGTTACAATGAGCAGTTCTTC CASSRRDSPSGYNEQFF
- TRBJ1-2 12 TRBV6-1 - TGTGCCAGCAGTGAAGTCGGCTATGGCTACATCTTC CASSEVGYGYIF
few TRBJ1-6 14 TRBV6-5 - TGTGCCAGCAGTTATCGGACCTCTGGGTCACCCCTCCACTTT CASSYRTSGSPLHF
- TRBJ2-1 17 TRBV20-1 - TGCAGTGCAACAGTGAGGGCGGACCGCCCGAGGACCAATGAGCAGTTCTTC CSATVRADRPRTNEQFF
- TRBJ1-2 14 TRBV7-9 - TGTGCCAGCAGCTCGAGGGAGGCACTCGGTGGCTACACCTTC CASSSREALGGYTF
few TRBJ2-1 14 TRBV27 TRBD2 TGTGCCAGCAGCCCCCTGCGGGGGGGCAATGAGCAGTTCTTC CASSPLRGGNEQFF
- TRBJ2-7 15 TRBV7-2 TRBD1 TGTGCCAGCAGCTTAGGCCCCGGGACAGGCTACGAGCAGTACTTC CASSLGPGTGYEQYF
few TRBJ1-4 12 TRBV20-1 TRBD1 TGCAGTGCCAGGACAGGGGGAGAAAAACTGTTTTTT CSARTGGEKLFF
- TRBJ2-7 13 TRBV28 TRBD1 TGTGCCAGTCGGGACAGGGAATCCTACGAGCAGTACTTC CASRDRESYEQYF
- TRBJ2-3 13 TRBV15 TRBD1 TGTGCCACCAGCATGGGACAGGGCGATACGCAGTATTTT CATSMGQGDTQYF
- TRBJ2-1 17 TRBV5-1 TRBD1 TGCGCCAGCAGTCCTAGGACAGGGGGCGAAGTTTGGAATGAGCGGTTCTTC CASSPRTGGEVWNERFF
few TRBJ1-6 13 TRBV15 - TGTGCCACCAGCAGCGGACAGTATTCACCCCTCCACTTT CATSSGQYSPLHF
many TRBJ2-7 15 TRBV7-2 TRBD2 TGTGCCAGCAGCGTTATGGGGGAGGGCCTCTACGAGCAGTACTTC CASSVMGEGLYEQYF
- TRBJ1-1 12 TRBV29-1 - TGCAGCGTTCCCGGGTTCTACACTGAAGCTTTCTTT CSVPGFYTEAFF
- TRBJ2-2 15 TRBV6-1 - TGTGCCAGCAGTGAACTGGGCGCGGACACCGGGGAGCTGTTTTTT CASSELGADTGELFF
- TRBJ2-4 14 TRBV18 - TGTGCCAGCTCACCACCGTCGGGTGCGGACATTCAGTACTTC CASSPPSGADIQYF
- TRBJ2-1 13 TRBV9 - TGTGCCAGCAGCCGGGGCCTCTCCTACGAGCAGTTCTTC CASSRGLSYEQFF
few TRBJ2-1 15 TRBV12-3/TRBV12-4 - TGTGCCAGCAGTTTTCCGGATCCGGATGGTAATGAGCAGTTCTTC CASSFPDPDGNEQFF
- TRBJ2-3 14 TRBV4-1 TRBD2 TGCGCCAGCAGCCAAGATAAAACTAGCGACACGCAGTATTTT CASSQDKTSDTQYF
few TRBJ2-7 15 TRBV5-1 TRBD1 TGCGCCAGCAGCAAACGGACAGGGCAGACCTACGAGCAGTACTTC CASSKRTGQTYEQYF
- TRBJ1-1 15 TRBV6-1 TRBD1 TGTGCCAGCAGTGAAAGGGACAGGACGAACACTGAAGCTTTCTTT CASSERDRTNTEAFF
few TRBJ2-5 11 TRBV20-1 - TGCAGTGCTAGGATAGCCCATGAGCAGTACTTC CSARIAHEQYF
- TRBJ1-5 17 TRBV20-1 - TGCAGTGCTAGAGATGGTGCCAGGGATTGGAGCAATCAGCCCCAGCATTTT CSARDGARDWSNQPQHF
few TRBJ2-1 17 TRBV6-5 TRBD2 TGTGCCAGCAGTTACAGGGCTAGCGGGAGTTCCTACAATGAGCAGTTCTTC CASSYRASGSSYNEQFF
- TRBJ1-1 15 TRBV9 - TGTGCCAGCAGCGACCCAACAGGGTCGAACACTGAAGCTTTCTTT CASSDPTGSNTEAFF
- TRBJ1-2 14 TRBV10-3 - TGTGCCATCAGTGAGTCCACGGTTAACTATGGCTACACCTTC CAISESTVNYGYTF
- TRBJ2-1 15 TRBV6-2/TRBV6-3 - TGTGCCAGCAGACACTCGGGACAAAGAATCGATGAGCAGTTCTTC CASRHSGQRIDEQFF
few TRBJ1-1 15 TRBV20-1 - TGCAGTGCTAGAATGGGGTCAGGGTATCGGGCTGAAGCTTTCTTT CSARMGSGYRAEAFF
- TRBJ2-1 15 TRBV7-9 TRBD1 TGTGCCAGCAGCAAGTACAGGGGGGAGTGCAATGAGCAGTTCTTC CASSKYRGECNEQFF
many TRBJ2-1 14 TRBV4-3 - TGCGCCAGCAGCCAAGAGGGGTCCTACAATGAGCAGTTCTTC CASSQEGSYNEQFF
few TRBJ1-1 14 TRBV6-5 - TGTGCCAGCAGTTACCGTGCGGGAGGAACTGAAGCTTTCTTT CASSYRAGGTEAFF
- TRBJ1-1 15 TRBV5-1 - TGCGCCAGCAGCTCGCAACAGGGCATGAACACTGAAGCTTTCTTT CASSSQQGMNTEAFF
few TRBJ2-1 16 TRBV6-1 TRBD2 TGTGCCAGCAGGGCCCTGCGGGAGGGCTCCTACAATGAGCAGTTCTTC CASRALREGSYNEQFF
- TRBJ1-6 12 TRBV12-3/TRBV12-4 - TGTGCCAGCATGGACCGGGCCACACCCCTCCACTTT CASMDRATPLHF
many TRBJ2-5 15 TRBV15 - TGTGCCACCAGCAGAGATCTGGGAGCAACGGAGACCCAGTACTTC CATSRDLGATETQYF
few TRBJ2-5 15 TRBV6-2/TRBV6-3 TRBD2 TGTGCCAGCAGAGCAAGCGGGACCTTCGGACAGACCCAGTACTTC CASRASGTFGQTQYF
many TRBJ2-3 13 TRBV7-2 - TGCGCCAGCAGCAGGGGGGGCACAGATACGCAGTATTTT CASSRGGTDTQYF
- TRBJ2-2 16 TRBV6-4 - TGTGCCAGCAGTGACCTGGGGGGAACGAACACCGGGGAGCTGTTTTTT CASSDLGGTNTGELFF
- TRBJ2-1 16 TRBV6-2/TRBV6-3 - TGTGCCAGCAGTTACTCGCGGGCTAGAGGTGAGAATGAGCAGTTCTTC CASSYSRARGENEQFF
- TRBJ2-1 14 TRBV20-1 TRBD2 TGCAGTGCTGCCTCTAGCGGGAGAGTCAATGAGCAGTTCTTC CSAASSGRVNEQFF
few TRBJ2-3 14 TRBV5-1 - TGCGCCAGCAGCTTGGATGCCAGCACAGATACGCAGTATTTT CASSLDASTDTQYF
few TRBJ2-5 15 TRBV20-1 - TGCAGTGCTACACCCTACAGGGAAGTCGCAGAGACCCAGTACTTC CSATPYREVAETQYF
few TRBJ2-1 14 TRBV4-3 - TGCGCCAGCAGCCAAAGTCGACTGAACAATGAGCAGTTCTTC CASSQSRLNNEQFF
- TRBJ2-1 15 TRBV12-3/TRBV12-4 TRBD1 TGTGCCAGCAGCGCTGACAGGGGGGGTCGGGGTGAGCAGTTCTTC CASSADRGGRGEQFF
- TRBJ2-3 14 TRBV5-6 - TGTGCCAGCAGCTTGGGAACGAGGTGGGCTACGCAGTATTTT CASSLGTRWATQYF
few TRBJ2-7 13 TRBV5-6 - TGTGCCAGCAGCTTGGTATCCAGGGGCGAGCAGTACTTC CASSLVSRGEQYF
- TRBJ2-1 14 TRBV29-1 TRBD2 TGCAGCGCCTCGGGACTAGCGGGAGCGCGTGAGCAGTTCTTC CSASGLAGAREQFF
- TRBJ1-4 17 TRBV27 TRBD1 TGTGCCAGCAGTTTTGTAAGGCCAGGGGGCCTGAGTGAAAAACTGTTTTTT CASSFVRPGGLSEKLFF
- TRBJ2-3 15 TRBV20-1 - TGCAGTGCTAGAGAGGTTGCGGGATACACAGATACGCAGTATTTT CSAREVAGYTDTQYF
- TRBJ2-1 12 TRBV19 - TGTGCCAGTAGTTACAGGGACAATGAGCAGTTCTTC CASSYRDNEQFF
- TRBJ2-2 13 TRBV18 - TGTGCCAGCTCTTACGACCGCACCGGGGAGCTGTTTTTT CASSYDRTGELFF
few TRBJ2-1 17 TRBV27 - TGTGCCAGCAGTTTATCAGAGGGCGGCTCCGCCTACAATGAGCAGTTCTTC CASSLSEGGSAYNEQFF
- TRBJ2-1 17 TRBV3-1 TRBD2 TGTGCCAGCAGCCCTGAAAGTGGTAGCGGGGGAAACAATGAGCAGTTCTTC CASSPESGSGGNNEQFF
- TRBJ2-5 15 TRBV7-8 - TGTGCCGGCAGCCCCGTGTGGGGCCCCGGAGAGACCCAGTACTTC CAGSPVWGPGETQYF
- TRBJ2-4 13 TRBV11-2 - TGTGCCAGCAGCTCCCCTCGGGAGTGGATGCAGTACTTC CASSSPREWMQYF